These T cell receptor beta chains were read from a single sample in a study of shared clonotypes between healthy human individuals. Here immunoSEQ multiplex PCR was the method, and the copy in TCRdb shows in-frame clones only, minus some. The table includes millions of clones, approximately 93% detected once. Sequenced sample: naive CD4+ T cells from PBMCs. The receptors originated from a man aged 18 to 30 in good health. Some clones in this sample may be carry-over from other donors' samples. CDR3s include the opening cysteine and the closing phenylalanine or tryptophan. Fields, in order: V gene, D gene, J gene, CDR3 protein. D genes are given only for firm matches.

V gene: TRBV7-9; D gene: -; J gene: TRBJ2-1; CDR3 protein: CASSNNWVTYNEQFF
V gene: TRBV7-2; D gene: TRBD2; J gene: TRBJ2-1; CDR3 protein: CASSSGIRNEQFF
V gene: TRBV2; D gene: TRBD1; J gene: TRBJ2-1; CDR3 protein: CASRESGQNYNEQFF
V gene: TRBV7-2; D gene: -; J gene: TRBJ1-2; CDR3 protein: CASSRTRDYGYTF
V gene: TRBV10-3; D gene: TRBD2; J gene: TRBJ2-1; CDR3 protein: CAINRVAGVNDEQFF
V gene: TRBV9; D gene: TRBD2; J gene: TRBJ2-7; CDR3 protein: CASSTSGRAEHEQYF
V gene: TRBV15; D gene: -; J gene: TRBJ2-5; CDR3 protein: CATSRDTGETQYF
V gene: TRBV5-1; D gene: -; J gene: TRBJ1-3; CDR3 protein: CASSLAPGDGNTIYF
V gene: TRBV9; D gene: -; J gene: TRBJ2-5; CDR3 protein: CASSVEWGQETQYF
V gene: TRBV20-1; D gene: -; J gene: TRBJ2-2; CDR3 protein: CSARSDGELFF
V gene: TRBV7-2; D gene: -; J gene: TRBJ2-1; CDR3 protein: CASSGGGHNEQFF
V gene: TRBV5-1; D gene: TRBD2; J gene: TRBJ2-1; CDR3 protein: CASSFTGLAGFNEQFF
V gene: TRBV5-5; D gene: -; J gene: TRBJ2-7; CDR3 protein: CASSPAGTASYEQYF
V gene: TRBV18; D gene: -; J gene: TRBJ2-7; CDR3 protein: CASSPAGPPYEQYF
V gene: TRBV9; D gene: -; J gene: TRBJ1-1; CDR3 protein: CASSHEAVVGTEAFF
V gene: TRBV15; D gene: -; J gene: TRBJ1-3; CDR3 protein: CATSRALPSYSGNTIYF
V gene: TRBV7-3; D gene: -; J gene: TRBJ2-1; CDR3 protein: CASSSQGGYNEQFF
V gene: TRBV4-3; D gene: -; J gene: TRBJ2-7; CDR3 protein: CASIPGQISYEQYF
V gene: TRBV5-1; D gene: -; J gene: TRBJ2-7; CDR3 protein: CASSSHLDGYSYEQYF
V gene: TRBV6-6; D gene: TRBD1; J gene: TRBJ2-7; CDR3 protein: CAGMIPGGHSSYEQYF
V gene: TRBV29-1; D gene: -; J gene: TRBJ2-2; CDR3 protein: CSVEPDTGELFF
V gene: TRBV19; D gene: TRBD2; J gene: TRBJ2-1; CDR3 protein: CASSPGLAGGETYNEQFF
V gene: TRBV2; D gene: -; J gene: TRBJ2-1; CDR3 protein: CASSGRGQSYYNEQFF
V gene: TRBV7-3; D gene: -; J gene: TRBJ1-5; CDR3 protein: CASSSSPDQPQHF
V gene: TRBV28; D gene: TRBD1; J gene: TRBJ2-6; CDR3 protein: CASSLRNHGTAVVSGANVLTF
V gene: TRBV15; D gene: TRBD1; J gene: TRBJ1-4; CDR3 protein: CATSRDGGGWSSEKLFF
V gene: TRBV23-1; D gene: -; J gene: TRBJ1-2; CDR3 protein: CASSLGAAGGCGTF
V gene: TRBV11-2; D gene: -; J gene: TRBJ2-3; CDR3 protein: CASSPRLYGGTDTQYF
V gene: TRBV27; D gene: -; J gene: TRBJ2-1; CDR3 protein: CASTPRRSSYNEQFF
V gene: TRBV27; D gene: TRBD2; J gene: TRBJ2-2; CDR3 protein: CASIERAGVGTGELFF
V gene: TRBV5-1; D gene: -; J gene: TRBJ1-1; CDR3 protein: CASSFNREQSTEAFF
V gene: TRBV2; D gene: -; J gene: TRBJ2-1; CDR3 protein: CASRAEYNEQFF
V gene: TRBV19; D gene: TRBD1; J gene: TRBJ2-3; CDR3 protein: CASSGTGGSADTQYF
V gene: TRBV19; D gene: -; J gene: TRBJ2-2; CDR3 protein: CASSIMSPSGELFF
V gene: TRBV6-5; D gene: -; J gene: TRBJ2-1; CDR3 protein: CASSPEGVRRRFF
V gene: TRBV5-1; D gene: -; J gene: TRBJ1-3; CDR3 protein: CASSLQPGPGNTIYF
V gene: TRBV6-6; D gene: -; J gene: TRBJ1-1; CDR3 protein: CASSYGELNTEAFF
V gene: TRBV9; D gene: TRBD2; J gene: TRBJ2-7; CDR3 protein: CASSVGGRGTLYEQYF
V gene: TRBV7-9; D gene: TRBD1; J gene: TRBJ1-1; CDR3 protein: CASSVGQGGTEAFF
V gene: TRBV15; D gene: -; J gene: TRBJ2-1; CDR3 protein: CATTKGLMSSYNEQFF
V gene: TRBV27; D gene: -; J gene: TRBJ2-3; CDR3 protein: CASSQPGTAHSLGTQYF
V gene: TRBV15; D gene: -; J gene: TRBJ2-1; CDR3 protein: CATRGLRDYSYNEQFF
V gene: TRBV6-5; D gene: -; J gene: TRBJ1-6; CDR3 protein: CASSYRQISPLHF
V gene: TRBV27; D gene: -; J gene: TRBJ2-1; CDR3 protein: CASSLRLGPYNEQFF
V gene: TRBV11-2; D gene: -; J gene: TRBJ2-2; CDR3 protein: CASSNRVGTGELFF
V gene: TRBV28; D gene: TRBD1; J gene: TRBJ2-3; CDR3 protein: CASRLGTGFTDTQYF
V gene: TRBV5-4; D gene: -; J gene: TRBJ2-5; CDR3 protein: CASTLGPKETQYF
V gene: TRBV19; D gene: -; J gene: TRBJ1-4; CDR3 protein: CASTHPGTGEEKLFF
V gene: TRBV11-3; D gene: -; J gene: TRBJ2-7; CDR3 protein: CASSYRTDPSYEQYF
V gene: TRBV29-1; D gene: -; J gene: TRBJ1-1; CDR3 protein: CSGGTEAFF
V gene: TRBV7-9; D gene: -; J gene: TRBJ2-3; CDR3 protein: CASSTGTGSTDTQYF
V gene: TRBV27; D gene: -; J gene: TRBJ2-7; CDR3 protein: CASKGGNAYEQYF
V gene: TRBV28; D gene: -; J gene: TRBJ1-2; CDR3 protein: CASSTGPFVVYGYTF
V gene: TRBV6-6; D gene: -; J gene: TRBJ1-2; CDR3 protein: CASSRGGRDGYTF